The clone carrying this T cell receptor (beta chain) was seen many times. Its antigen is still unknown. The sample is drawn from a study of neurological immune-mediated disorders. Findings of the study overall: No CDR3 amino acid sequences recurred among expanded clones across subjects, suggesting private repertoires in all groups.

Germline V gene data show CDR1 as KGHSH and CDR2 as LQKENI. The CDR3 totals 16 residues. V lost 3 bases to trimming and J lost 2 bases; unmatched junction nucleotides: 4. Unsorted libraries were derived from 2 million PBMCs stored at -80 C. TCRdb reprocessed the 5' RACE reads with MiXCR, giving one entry per CDR3 protein. This sample has 28,000 or so distinct CDR3 sequences, with around 10% found just once. The sample was PBMCs. The chain recombines TRBV18 with TRBJ2-7; TRBD2 matches 13 bases. This receptor was obtained from a man aged 55 to 70 in good health. CDR3 loop: CASSPELAGGTYEQYF. The CDR3 bases are TGTGCCAGCTCACCCGAACTAGCGGGAGGGACCTACGAGCAGTACTTC.